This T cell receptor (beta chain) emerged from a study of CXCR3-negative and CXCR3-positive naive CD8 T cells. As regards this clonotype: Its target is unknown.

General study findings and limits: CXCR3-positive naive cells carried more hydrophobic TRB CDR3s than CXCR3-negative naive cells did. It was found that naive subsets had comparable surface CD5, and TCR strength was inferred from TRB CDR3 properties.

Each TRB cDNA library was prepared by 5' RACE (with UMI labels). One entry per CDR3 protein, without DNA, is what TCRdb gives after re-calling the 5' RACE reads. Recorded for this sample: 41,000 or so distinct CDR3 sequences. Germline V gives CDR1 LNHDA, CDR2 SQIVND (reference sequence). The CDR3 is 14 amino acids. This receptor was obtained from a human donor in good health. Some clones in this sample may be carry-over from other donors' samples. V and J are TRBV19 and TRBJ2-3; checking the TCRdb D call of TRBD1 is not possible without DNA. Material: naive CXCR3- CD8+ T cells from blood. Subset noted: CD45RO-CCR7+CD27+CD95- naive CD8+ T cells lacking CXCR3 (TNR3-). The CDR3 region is CASSNRGKLDTQYF.